Listed below are T cell receptor beta chains from one sample, sequenced in a study of T cell responses to AZD1222 COVID-19 vaccine. Profiled with immunoSEQ multiplex PCR; TCRdb holds only in-frame clones, not every one. Of some 120,000 clones listed, approximately 86% are singletons. Sequenced here: peripheral blood, sampled on day 0 of AZD1222 vaccination. These receptors were collected from an adult in good health. The CDR3 runs from the conserved cysteine through the conserved F or W. The D gene is left open where the match is weak. Only some rows state a clone size, as once, few, many or a class for expanded clones.

TRBJ1-1	TRBV7-8	-	-	TGTGCCAGCAGCCCGCCCCGGAGGGAAAGGTTGGACACTGAAGCTTTCTTT	CASSPPRRERLDTEAFF
TRBJ2-1	TRBV21-1	-	-	TGTGCCAGCAGCAAAGGGGCCGTCGAGGGGGCCCACAATGAGCAGTTCTTC	CASSKGAVEGAHNEQFF
TRBJ1-2	TRBV12-5	-	-	TGTGCTAGTGGTTTGGTACCGGTCCCATCGGTGGTTTTTTTAAACTATGGCTACACCTTC	CASGLVPVPSVVFLNYGYTF
TRBJ1-2	TRBV7-2	-	-	TGTGCCAGCAGCCCTGTGACAGATAACTATGGCTACACCTTC	CASSPVTDNYGYTF
TRBJ1-4	TRBV23-1	-	once	TGCGCCAGCAGCCCCGACGGATCTAATGAGAAACTGTTTTTT	CASSPDGSNEKLFF
TRBJ1-2	TRBV14	-	-	TGTGCCAGCAGCCAAAAAAGGTCGCCTTTGGGCGGCTACACCTTC	CASSQKRSPLGGYTF
TRBJ1-5	TRBV7-2	TRBD1	-	TGTGCCAGCAGCTTAGTTGGACAGGGAGTGGGACAGCCCCAGCATTTT	CASSLVGQGVGQPQHF
TRBJ2-7	TRBV10-2	TRBD1	-	TGCGCCAGCAGTGAGTCGACAGGGAACTACGAGCAGTACTTC	CASSESTGNYEQYF
TRBJ2-7	TRBV9	-	-	TGTGCCAGCAGCGTAGACCAGGGACCCTCCTACGAGCAGTACTTC	CASSVDQGPSYEQYF
TRBJ2-7	TRBV7-2	-	-	TGTGCCAGCAGCTTAGATTTGAGCTCCTACGAGCAGTACTTC	CASSLDLSSYEQYF
TRBJ1-2	TRBV28	TRBD1	-	TGTGCCAGCATCCTAGGTGGGGGACAGGGACGATACTATAACTATGGCTACACCTTC	CASILGGGQGRYYNYGYTF
TRBJ1-2	TRBV3-1/TRBV3-2	-	-	TGTGCCAGCAGCTTGGGGAGGGCTCCCTCTAAGGGCTACACCTTC	CASSLGRAPSKGYTF
TRBJ1-5	TRBV21-1	-	-	TGTGCCAGCAGGATATGGGGGACTCCGGATCATAGCAATCAGCCCCAGCATTTT	CASRIWGTPDHSNQPQHF
TRBJ2-1	TRBV5-4	-	-	TGTGCCAGCAGCTTGGGGCTCGGGACGGCGGGGAATGAGCAGTTCTTC	CASSLGLGTAGNEQFF
TRBJ2-3	TRBV3-1/TRBV3-2	-	few	TGTGCCAGCAGCCCACACACAGATACGCAGTATTTT	CASSPHTDTQYF
TRBJ2-5	TRBV7-9	TRBD1	once	TGTGCCACCGGGACAGCGCACTATCAAGAGACCCAGTACTTC	CATGTAHYQETQYF
TRBJ1-6	TRBV11-2	TRBD1	-	TGTGCCAGCAGCTTAGTTGGGGGACAGGCCCATTCACCCCTCCACTTT	CASSLVGGQAHSPLHF
TRBJ1-2	TRBV25-1	-	-	TGTGCCAGCGGGAACCGGGACACACTTAATGGCTACACCTTC	CASGNRDTLNGYTF
TRBJ1-3	TRBV28	-	-	TGTGCCAGCAGTCCGGCGGTCGGCCCCTCTGGAAACACCATATATTTT	CASSPAVGPSGNTIYF
TRBJ1-4	TRBV14	-	-	TGTGCCAGCAGCCACCACGGTGCAACTAATGAAAAACTGTTTTTT	CASSHHGATNEKLFF
TRBJ2-3	TRBV5-4	TRBD2	-	TGTGCCAGCAGCTTGACTAGCGGGGGGGCGGATACGCAGTATTTT	CASSLTSGGADTQYF
TRBJ1-1	TRBV14	TRBD1	-	TGTGCCAGCAGCCACAGAACCGGACAGGGTCGTTGGTACACTGAAGCTTTCTTT	CASSHRTGQGRWYTEAFF
TRBJ2-2	TRBV3-1/TRBV3-2	-	-	TGTGCCAGCAGCCTTAGAGGGGGTACCGGGGAGCTGTTTTTT	CASSLRGGTGELFF
TRBJ2-1	TRBV11-2	TRBD2	-	TGTGCCAGCACTCCTAGACTAGCGGGAAACTACAATGAGCAGTTCTTC	CASTPRLAGNYNEQFF
TRBJ2-7	TRBV6-5	TRBD1	few	TGTGCCAGCGGCCCCCGGGACAGGGAGTGGGAGCAGTACTTC	CASGPRDREWEQYF
TRBJ1-1	TRBV7-7	-	-	TGTGCTAGCAGCTTAGTCCGGGACGCCGAAGCTTTCTTT	CASSLVRDAEAFF
TRBJ2-7	TRBV28	-	-	TGTGCCAGCAGTTCTCAACCCCCGGTAGGGCGCGGCGAGCAGTACTTC	CASSSQPPVGRGEQYF
TRBJ1-2	TRBV5-1	-	few	TGCGCCAGCAGCCTCCAGCGTGGGCCGGGGAGTACTGGCTACACCTTC	CASSLQRGPGSTGYTF
TRBJ1-4	TRBV27	-	-	TGTGCCAGCAGACCTAGGGGTGCAACTAATGAAAAACTGTTTTTT	CASRPRGATNEKLFF
TRBJ1-5	TRBV27	-	-	TGTGCCAGCAGTTTAGATCGTAATCAGCCCCAGCATTTT	CASSLDRNQPQHF
TRBJ1-1	TRBV10-2	TRBD1	-	TGCGCCAGCAGGGAGACAGGGGGCACTGAAGCTTTCTTT	CASRETGGTEAFF
TRBJ1-2	TRBV9	TRBD1	once	TGTGCCAGTGATCGTGTGGGACAGGGTCTTGGTGATGGCTACACCTTC	CASDRVGQGLGDGYTF
TRBJ1-6	TRBV6-2/TRBV6-3	-	once	TGTGCCAGCAGTTACGGCTTTGGCCTCCACTTT	CASSYGFGLHF
TRBJ2-7	TRBV5-6	-	-	TGTGCCAGCAGCTTGGGTGACGAGCAGTACTTC	CASSLGDEQYF
TRBJ2-7	TRBV24-1	-	-	TGTGCCACCAGTGATTTATCTACAGGGAACGAGCAGTACTTC	CATSDLSTGNEQYF
TRBJ1-2	TRBV19	-	once	TGTGCCAGTAGTCCCCGACCCATGGCGGCATATGGCTACACCTTC	CASSPRPMAAYGYTF
TRBJ2-1	TRBV7-6	-	-	TGTGCCAGCGGGTGGGGTGAGCAGTTCTTC	CASGWGEQFF
TRBJ2-7	TRBV5-1	-	-	TGCGCCAGCAGCTTGGACCGTTACGAGCAGTACTTC	CASSLDRYEQYF
TRBJ1-1	TRBV6-2/TRBV6-3	-	once	TGTGCCAGCACCCCCTTGTCCGGGGCGCCGAACACTGAAGCTTTCTTT	CASTPLSGAPNTEAFF
TRBJ2-7	TRBV6-5	-	-	TGTGCCAGCAGTCCAGCAGTCTATTCCTACGAGCAGTACTTC	CASSPAVYSYEQYF
TRBJ2-7	TRBV5-5	-	few	TGTGCCAGCAGCTCCGGACAGCAAGTCTCCGAGCAGTACTTC	CASSSGQQVSEQYF
TRBJ2-7	TRBV27	-	-	TGTGCCACCCGCTCGTGGACCTCCTACGAGCAGTACTTC	CATRSWTSYEQYF
TRBJ1-1	TRBV30	TRBD1	-	TGTGCCTGGCGGGACTGGGGCTGGACAGGGGCGCACTCAGGTGAAGCTTTCTTT	CAWRDWGWTGAHSGEAFF
TRBJ2-5	TRBV10-3	TRBD1	once	TGTGCCACGGCAGGGGGTGGCGAGACCCAGTACTTC	CATAGGGETQYF
TRBJ1-2	TRBV5-1	TRBD1	-	TGCGCCAGCAGCTTGATCAGGGGGGAGAGGCAGTGGGCAGTCGGTTTCTATGGCTACACCTTC	CASSLIRGERQWAVGFYGYTF
TRBJ2-7	TRBV5-6	-	-	TGTGCCAGCAGCTTGGCGGGTCGCCCGGACGAGCAGTACTTC	CASSLAGRPDEQYF
TRBJ1-1	TRBV7-2	-	-	TGTGCCAGCAGCTTAGGGCCGGGGACCACTGAAGCTTTCTTT	CASSLGPGTTEAFF
TRBJ2-7	TRBV18	TRBD2	few	TGTGCCAGCTCACCACCGGGGGAGGGACCCACTTACGAGCAGTACTTC	CASSPPGEGPTYEQYF
TRBJ2-1	TRBV11-2	TRBD1	-	TGTGCCAGCAGCCCCCGGGACAGGGGGATCCTGTCGCAAAATGAGCAGTTCTTC	CASSPRDRGILSQNEQFF
TRBJ2-7	TRBV12-3/TRBV12-4	-	once	TGTGCCAGCAGTTCCCGGGACCCACTAAGGCAGTACTTC	CASSSRDPLRQYF
TRBJ1-2	TRBV5-1	-	-	TGCGCCAGCAGCTTGGAGCACAGTACTAACTATGGCTACACCTTC	CASSLEHSTNYGYTF
TRBJ1-2	TRBV6-4	-	-	TGTGCCAGCAGCGGGGGGTCCGCGGATGGCTACACCTTC	CASSGGSADGYTF
TRBJ2-7	TRBV6-5	TRBD2	once	TGTGCCAGCAGTCTCGGGACTAGCGTATACGAGCAGTACTTC	CASSLGTSVYEQYF
TRBJ1-5	TRBV6-4	-	-	TGTGCCAGCAGCCCGGTTGGGGGTCAGCCCCAGCATTTT	CASSPVGGQPQHF
TRBJ1-2	TRBV30	-	-	TGTGCCTCAGACCAGGAGGGTGGCTACACCTTC	CASDQEGGYTF
TRBJ2-1	TRBV5-6	TRBD2	many	TGTGCCAGCAGCTACCGGTGGGCGGGGGGGCCTGGCGATGAGCAGTTCTTC	CASSYRWAGGPGDEQFF